The source of this T cell receptor (beta chain) is a study of brain T cells in children with intractable seizures. TCRdb's copy holds only in-frame clones and misses some; the assay was immunoSEQ multiplex PCR. The data show roughly 120,000 clones, 90% to 95% seen once. J was trimmed by 9 bases and V by 0 bases; bases with no gene match: 6. Per germline, CDR1 SGHRS and CDR2 YFSETQ. The CDR3 has 14 amino acids. The sequencing used peripheral blood, collected at surgery. The J gene is TRBJ2-1, the V gene TRBV5-1; 7 nucleotides line up with TRBD2. This TCR derives from a boy under two years old with hemimegalencephaly and intractable seizures. CDR3 nucleotides: TGCGCCAGCAGCTTGGCGGCGGGAGTAGCTGAGCAGTTCTTC. Translated: CASSLAAGVAEQFF.